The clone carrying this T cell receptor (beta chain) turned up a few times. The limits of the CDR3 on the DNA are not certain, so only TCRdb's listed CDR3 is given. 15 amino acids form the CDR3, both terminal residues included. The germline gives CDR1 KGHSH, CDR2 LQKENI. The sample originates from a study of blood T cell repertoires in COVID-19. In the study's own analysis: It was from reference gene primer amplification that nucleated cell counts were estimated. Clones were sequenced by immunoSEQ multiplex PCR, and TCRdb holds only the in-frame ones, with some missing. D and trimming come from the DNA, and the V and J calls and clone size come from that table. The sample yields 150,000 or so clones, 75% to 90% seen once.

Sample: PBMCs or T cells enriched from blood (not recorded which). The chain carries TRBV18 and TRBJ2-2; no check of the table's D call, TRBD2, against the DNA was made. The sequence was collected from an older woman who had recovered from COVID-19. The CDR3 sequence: CASSPPIIRFGELFF.